What follows are 23 T cell receptor beta chains derived from one specimen sequenced in a study of CD8 T cells in ankylosing spondylitis. TCRdb reprocessed the 5' RACE reads via MiXCR and lists one record per CDR3 protein. The sample has a few hundred thousand distinct CDR3 sequences, less than 25% seen once. Sequenced: blood, either unsorted or a sorted T cell fraction (not recorded which). Source of these receptors: a female donor with ankylosing spondylitis or in good health (not recorded which).

This clonotype has just a few counts. V usage is TRBV20-1 and J usage is TRBJ2-7; the match to TRBD2 covers 16 bases. Germline loops: CDR1 DFQATT, CDR2 SNEGSKA (reference sequence). J gave up 7 bases and V 3 bases, and 3 bases lay outside the gene matches. The CDR3 spans 14 residues. The CDR3 here is CSARGLAGGGEQYF. In DNA form, the CDR3 reads TGCAGTGCTAGGGGACTAGCGGGAGGGGGAGAGCAGTACTTC.

This clonotype has only a few counts. The chain carries TRBV7-6 and TRBJ2-3, with 10 bases identical to TRBD2. Germline values: CDR1 SGHVS, CDR2 FNYEAQ. V lost 5 bases, J lost 6 bases, and 11 bases stayed unmatched. The CDR3 sequence is 16 residues long. The CDR3 here is CASSPASGRAIDTQYF. CDR3 coding DNA: TGTGCCAGCAGCCCGGCGAGCGGGAGGGCCATTGATACGCAGTATTTT.

V is TRBV12-3 or TRBV12-4 and J is TRBJ2-3; the D gene is possibly TRBD1 (6 bases). The ends were cut back, 5 bases at V and 4 bases at J, with 16 bases in the middle. This CDR3 has 15 residues. The CDR3: CASSPTRGSADTQYF. The CDR3 DNA is TGTGCCAGCAGTCCCACTAGGGGGAGCGCAGATACGCAGTATTTT.

The chain couples TRBV6-2 or TRBV6-3 to TRBJ2-3; tentatively, D is TRBD2 (6 bases). This CDR3 region has 15 residues. Germline V gives CDR1 MNHEY, CDR2 SVGEGT. Trimming shortened V by 9 bases and J by 4 bases, and 20 bases separated the two germline ends. The CDR3 spells CASLEAGRTSDTQYF. The CDR3 coding sequence is TGTGCCAGTTTGGAGGCGGGAAGAACTTCAGATACGCAGTATTTT.

This chain connects TRBV29-1 to TRBJ2-1, with a possible D match to TRBD2 (6 bases). The V end was cut by 4 bases, the J end by 6 bases, with 16 bases between. This CDR3 region has 14 residues. Germline V CDR1 and CDR2: SQVTM, ANQGSEA. The CDR3, as DNA: TGCAGCGTTGCCCAACTAGCCGACACCAATGAGCAGTTCTTC. Translated: CSVAQLADTNEQFF.

In this sample, this clonotype turned up a few times. The chain combines TRBV6-5 with TRBJ1-4, with TRBD1 matching 8 bases. V lost 2 bases to trimming and J lost 12 bases; unmatched junction nucleotides: 8. Germline CDR1 is MNHEY and CDR2 is SVGAGI. CDR3 length equals 14 residues. DNA of the CDR3: TGTGCCAGCAGTTACGGCACAGGGGGGGGAGAACTGTTTTTT. This encodes CASSYGTGGGELFF.

The V gene is TRBV7-9, the J gene TRBJ2-3; D gene unclear. From germline, CDR1 is SEHNR and CDR2 FQNEAQ (reference sequence). Trimming took off 8 bases at V and 1 base at J, with 7 bases between the two ends. The CDR3 extends over 12 amino acids. This CDR3 is CASHRGTDTQYF. The CDR3 bases are TGTGCCAGCCACCGCGGCACAGATACGCAGTATTTT.

The V gene is TRBV4-3, the J gene TRBJ2-2; 7 nucleotides match TRBD2. Looked up from germline, CDR1 is LGHNA and CDR2 is YSLEER. Trimming removed 0 bases from V and 4 bases from J; junction bases left unmatched: 11. CDR3 length: 18 amino acids. The CDR3 nucleotides are TGCGCCAGCAGCCAAGAGATAGTAGCGGGCGATCTCACCGGGGAGCTGTTTTTT. It yields the protein CASSQEIVAGDLTGELFF.

The sample holds many counts of this clonotype. The V and J genes are TRBV12-3 or TRBV12-4 and TRBJ1-4; D may be TRBD1 (6 bases). V lost 5 bases to trimming and J lost 6 bases, with 10 bases between them. This CDR3 has 13 amino acids. This CDR3 reads CASSQGTYEKLFF. The CDR3 DNA is TGTGCCAGCAGTCAGGGGACTTATGAAAAACTGTTTTTT.

This clonotype was counted ten times or more. This chain connects TRBV5-6 to TRBJ1-5; unclear D gene. The CDR3 has 13 residues. Germline V gene sequence: CDR1 SGHDT, CDR2 YYEEEE. The ends were cut back, 0 bases at V and 3 bases at J, with 4 bases in the middle. CDR3 nucleotides: TGTGCCAGCAGCTTGGGAGTCAATCAGCCCCAGCATTTT. This gives the protein CASSLGVNQPQHF.

V gene TRBV9 combines with J gene TRBJ2-7; D ambiguous. The CDR3 contains 15 residues. CDR1 and CDR2 (germline): SGDLS, YYNGEE. V shed 0 bases and J shed 0 bases, with 10 bases lying between them. CDR3 in amino acids: CASSVEPVSSYEQYF. CDR3 nucleotide sequence: TGTGCCAGCAGCGTAGAGCCCGTGAGCTCCTACGAGCAGTACTTC.

The chain couples TRBV15 to TRBJ1-1; D remains unclear. The CDR3 is 13 residues long. Trimming pared 0 bases from V and 5 bases from J, leaving 7 bases between. Germline CDR1 reads LNHNV; CDR2 reads YYDKDF (reference sequence). In DNA, the CDR3 is TGTGCCACCAGCAGAGATCCGTATACTGAAGCTTTCTTT. Translated: CATSRDPYTEAFF.

In this sample, this clonotype turned up a few times. The chain combines TRBV7-2 with TRBJ2-3, with 9 bases lining up with TRBD2. V lost 4 bases and J lost 0; bases outside the gene matches: 2. The CDR3 is 15 amino acids. The germline V gene has CDR1 SGHTA and CDR2 FQGNSA. CDR3 in DNA: TGTGCCAGCAGCTCTAGCGGGATTAGCACAGATACGCAGTATTTT. The encoded protein is CASSSSGISTDTQYF.

This chain uses TRBV6-5 with TRBJ2-1, with D maybe TRBD2 (5 bases). Germline values: CDR1 MNHEY, CDR2 SVGAGI. This CDR3 is 13 amino acids long. Trimming took 0 bases from V and 15 from J, leaving 15 bases between them. The CDR3 nucleotides read TGTGCCAGCAGTTACTCCGGCGGGCCGGGTTGGTTCTTC. Translated, it gives CASSYSGGPGWFF.

This clonotype was counted a few times. The chain links TRBV12-3 or TRBV12-4 to TRBJ1-5, with a tentative D call TRBD1 (6 bases). V was clipped by 5 bases and J by 0 bases, with 14 bases between them. This CDR3 has 16 residues. The CDR3 here is CASSPTGAGSNQPQHF. The CDR3, as DNA: TGTGCCAGCAGTCCAACGGGGGCAGGTAGCAATCAGCCCCAGCATTTT.

This chain connects TRBV6-2 or TRBV6-3 to TRBJ2-2; D call uncertain. CDR1 is MNHEY, CDR2 SVGEGT, per germline. The V end was cut by 2 bases, the J end by 4 bases, with 5 bases between. This CDR3 spans 13 amino acids. The CDR3, as DNA: TGTGCCAGCAGTTACAGATTCACCGGGGAGCTGTTTTTT. It translates to CASSYRFTGELFF.

This clonotype was picked up a small number of times. J is TRBJ1-2 and V is TRBV12-3 or TRBV12-4, with TRBD1 matching over 10 bases. V lost 5 bases, J lost 5 bases, and 2 bases stayed unmatched. The CDR3 spans 13 residues. The CDR3 is CASSMGQGYGYTF. CDR3 nucleotides: TGTGCCAGCAGTATGGGACAGGGGTATGGCTACACCTTC.

This clonotype has more than one count but fewer than ten. The genes are TRBV6-5 and TRBJ2-3; possible D gene TRBD2, 6 bases. Germline V gene lookup returns CDR1 MNHEY and CDR2 SVGAGI. The CDR3 totals 15 residues. Trimming removed 0 bases at V and 4 bases at J, with 11 bases between. CDR3 amino acids: CASSYSFGTSDTQYF. The CDR3 nucleotides read TGTGCCAGCAGTTACTCGTTCGGGACTTCAGATACGCAGTATTTT.

About this clonotype: A much more abundant neighbour one base away suggests this may be a read error. This chain links TRBV3-1 with TRBJ1-2; the D is unclear. Germline CDR1 reads LGHDT; CDR2 reads YNNKEL (reference sequence). V was cut by 0 bases and J by 3 bases, with 5 bases left in between. This CDR3 region has 13 residues. CDR3 DNA: TGTGCCAGCAGCCAAGATGGGGACTATGGCTACACCTTC. Its protein is CASSQDGDYGYTF.

V gene TRBV11-2 combines with J gene TRBJ2-2; 13 positions match TRBD2. The CDR3 spans 17 residues. V lost 5 bases, J lost 4 bases, and 7 bases stayed unmatched. CDR1 and CDR2 (germline): SGHAT, FQNNGV. The DNA of the CDR3 is TGTGCCAGCAGCCCCTGGGGACTAGCGGGACGCACCGGGGAGCTGTTTTTT. It specifies CASSPWGLAGRTGELFF.

The chain recombines TRBV6-1 with TRBJ2-7; 9 bases align to TRBD1. The V and J ends lost 10 bases and 4 bases, in that order; junction bases with no gene match: 5. This CDR3 spans 12 amino acids. From germline, CDR1 is MNHNS and CDR2 SASEGT. The CDR3, as DNA: TGTGCCATTATACAGGGGGCTTACGAGCAGTACTTC. Translating it yields CAIIQGAYEQYF.

The J gene is TRBJ2-2, the V gene TRBV6-1; D not resolved. This CDR3 spans 14 amino acids. Trimming cost V 6 bases and J 8 bases, with 16 bases left between them. Germline V gives CDR1 MNHNS, CDR2 SASEGT. This CDR3 is CASSRGRSGGELFF. The CDR3, as DNA: TGTGCCAGCAGCCGAGGAAGGTCCGGAGGGGAGCTGTTTTTT.

Ten or more counts support this clonotype. The chain combines TRBV12-3 or TRBV12-4 with TRBJ2-7, with D maybe TRBD1 (6 bases). The CDR3 sequence is 14 residues long. V lost 5 bases, J lost 2 bases, and 13 bases lay in between. The CDR3 sequence is CASSLGTSPYEQYF. Here the CDR3 DNA reads TGTGCCAGCAGTCTCGGGACAAGTCCCTACGAGCAGTACTTC.